A single sample gave rise to the 10 T cell receptor beta chains below, sequenced in a study of blood T cell repertoires in COVID-19. TCRdb's table, derived via immunoSEQ multiplex PCR, lists solely in-frame clones and lacks some. The sample carries 85,000 to 130,000 clones, 84% recorded once. The sequenced sample consisted of peripheral blood. The source of these receptors is a woman aged 55-70 years with acute or convalescent COVID-19.

The chain is built from TRBV7-2 and TRBJ1-1; D might be TRBD1 (6 bases). Germline lookup yields CDR1 SGHTA and CDR2 FQGNSA. The CDR3 consists of 14 residues. V shed 5 bases and J shed 6 bases, with 16 bases lying between them. The CDR3 is CASSITGPVAEAFF. CDR3 bases: TGTGCCAGCAGCATAACAGGGCCGGTTGCTGAAGCTTTCTTT.

V and J are TRBV12-3 or TRBV12-4 and TRBJ1-1; TRBD1 matches at 9 bases. The CDR3 is 12 amino acids. After removal of 7 bases from V and 10 bases from J, the junction contained 7 bases not matched to a gene. The CDR3 region is CASNPQGARAFF. CDR3 nucleotides: TGTGCCAGCAACCCACAGGGGGCGCGAGCTTTCTTT.

The genes are TRBV19 and TRBJ1-2, with 7 bases lining up with TRBD1. With 8 bases clipped from V and 6 bases from J, the junction kept 15 bases outside the gene matches. Germline loops: CDR1 LNHDA, CDR2 SQIVND (reference sequence). There are 15 residues in the CDR3. CDR3 in amino acids: CASQHQRQGRHGYTF. CDR3 sequence (DNA): TGTGCCAGTCAACATCAACGACAGGGACGTCATGGCTACACCTTC.

The CDR3 DNA is TGTGCCAGCAGCCCAGGGGGCGCCAGCTCCTACAATGAGCAGTTCTTC. The encoded protein is CASSPGGASSYNEQFF. The chain combines TRBV11-2 with TRBJ2-1; 8 nucleotides agree with TRBD1. The V segment lost 5 bases and the J segment 0 bases; nucleotides outside the gene matches: 6. CDR1 is SGHAT and CDR2 is FQNNGV in the germline V gene. CDR3 length: 16 residues. The variable domain in full, completed from reference TRBV11-2 and TRBJ2-1, reads EAGVAQSPRYKIIEKRQSVAFWCNPISGHATLYWYQQILGQGPKLLIQFQNNGVVDDSQLPKDRFSAERLKGVDSTLKIQPAKLEDSAVYLCASSPGGASSYNEQFFGPGTRLTVL.

The chain is built from TRBV25-1 and TRBJ2-2, with 7 bases identical to TRBD1. J gave up 0 bases and V 2 bases, and 6 bases lay outside the gene matches. Germline values: CDR1 MGHDK, CDR2 SYGVNS. This CDR3 is built from 17 residues. CDR3: CASSEPSGTANTGELFF. In nucleotides, the CDR3 is TGTGCCAGCAGTGAACCATCGGGGACAGCGAACACCGGGGAGCTGTTTTTT.

The chain combines TRBV2 with TRBJ1-2, with 7 bases that match TRBD1. The CDR3 length is 14 residues. In germline, CDR1 is SNHLY, CDR2 FYNNEI. The V and J ends lost 6 bases and 11 bases, in that order; junction bases with no gene match: 15. The CDR3 coding sequence is TGTGCCAGCAGCAAAGGGGACAGCCACAGGGAGTACACCTTC. Translating gives CASSKGDSHREYTF.

V is TRBV6-5 and J is TRBJ1-2; no firm D call. There are 10 residues in the CDR3. CDR1 MNHEY and CDR2 SVGAGI come from the germline V gene. The ends were cut back, 9 bases at V and 2 bases at J, with 4 bases in the middle. Written as DNA, the CDR3 is TGTGCCAGTGAGAACTATGGCTACACCTTC. This sequence encodes CASENYGYTF.

In its sample, this clone was seen once. V usage is TRBV6-5 and J usage is TRBJ1-1; D is unclear. The CDR3 is made up of 13 amino acids. Trimming cost V 6 bases and J 10 bases, with 18 bases left between them. CDR1 is MNHEY and CDR2 is SVGAGI in the germline V gene. The CDR3 here is CASSLGGRLGAFF. CDR3 nucleotide sequence: TGTGCCAGCAGCCTGGGAGGGAGGCTAGGAGCTTTCTTT.

The chain employs TRBV6-5 and TRBJ1-5; TRBD1 agrees at 8 bases. V lost 4 bases and J lost 6; bases outside the gene matches: 8. Germline V gene data show CDR1 as MNHEY and CDR2 as SVGAGI. The CDR3 sequence is 15 residues long. The CDR3 spells CASSLGQAMRQPQHF. The CDR3 coding sequence is TGTGCCAGCAGTTTGGGACAGGCGATGCGTCAGCCCCAGCATTTT.

In nucleotides, the CDR3 is TGTGCCAGCAGCCAAGGGGGGACAGGGTTTTACACTGAAGCTTTCTTT. This encodes CASSQGGTGFYTEAFF. V gene TRBV14 combines with J gene TRBJ1-1; 9 bases agree with TRBD1. This CDR3 is 16 amino acids long. Germline-derived CDR1 and CDR2 are SGHDN and FVKESK. V was pared by 1 base and J by 3 bases, with 6 bases of the junction left unmatched.